The rows below give T cell receptor beta chains drawn from one sample of a study of PD-L1 blockade in urothelial cancer. Assay used: immunoSEQ multiplex PCR; TCRdb lists only in-frame clones, some missing. The table includes about 41,000 clones, approximately 81% detected once. Specimen: PBMCs, collected around atezolizumab (anti-PD-L1) treatment. These receptors all stem from an older man with urothelial cancer. Both conserved end residues are part of each CDR3. D genes are given only for firm matches. Size is stated for part of the rows, as once, few or many counts, or as a class when the clone is expanded.

J gene,V gene,clone size,D gene,CDR3 protein,CDR3 DNA
TRBJ2-1,TRBV5-1,.,.,CASSLGGSSYNEQFF,TGCGCCAGCAGCTTGGGTGGGAGCTCCTACAATGAGCAGTTCTTC
TRBJ2-7,TRBV6-4,.,TRBD2,CASSGRVSLLAGVEEQYF,TGTGCCAGCAGTGGCAGGGTGTCCCTACTAGCGGGAGTGGAGGAGCAGTACTTC
TRBJ1-1,TRBV9,.,TRBD1,CASSVGTGVNTEAFF,TGTGCCAGCAGCGTGGGGACAGGAGTGAACACTGAAGCTTTCTTT
TRBJ2-7,TRBV19,.,TRBD2,CASSTQAGGPREQYF,TGTGCCAGTAGTACCCAAGCGGGAGGGCCGCGCGAGCAGTACTTC
TRBJ1-1,TRBV4-2,.,.,CASSQDLTRQLLAFF,TGTGCCAGCAGCCAAGATCTGACGAGACAGCTGTTAGCTTTCTTT
TRBJ2-4,TRBV19,.,TRBD1,CASSIGGGNIQYF,TGTGCCAGTAGTATAGGAGGGGGCAACATTCAGTACTTC
TRBJ2-1,TRBV18,.,.,CASSLTPEGNEQFF,TGTGCCAGCTCCCTGACGCCGGAGGGAAATGAGCAGTTCTTC
TRBJ2-1,TRBV30,few,.,CAWSVWTGTRRNEQFF,TGTGCCTGGAGCGTTTGGACCGGGACTCGACGAAATGAGCAGTTCTTC
TRBJ2-7,TRBV7-2,.,.,CASSLSTPGYYEQYF,TGTGCCAGCAGTCTTAGCACTCCGGGTTACTACGAGCAGTACTTC
TRBJ2-3,TRBV6-1,once,.,CASSGGQGNTQYF,TGTGCCAGCAGTGGGGGCCAGGGGAATACGCAGTATTTT
TRBJ2-3,TRBV11-2,.,TRBD1,CASSRNRGTDTQYF,TGTGCCAGCAGCCGTAACAGGGGAACAGATACGCAGTATTTT
TRBJ2-7,TRBV5-1,.,.,CASSLTGSSYEQYF,TGCGCCAGCAGCTTGACAGGGAGCTCCTACGAGCAGTACTTC
TRBJ2-1,TRBV10-3,.,TRBD2,CAIRGSGAQEQFF,TGTGCCATCAGGGGTAGCGGGGCCCAGGAGCAGTTCTTC
TRBJ2-1,TRBV5-1,.,TRBD1,CASSPGQGGDEQFF,TGCGCCAGCAGCCCTGGACAGGGTGGGGATGAGCAGTTCTTC
TRBJ2-1,TRBV19,.,TRBD1,CASSIPGTGGRDEQFF,TGTGCCAGTAGTATCCCCGGGACAGGGGGCCGCGATGAGCAGTTCTTC
TRBJ2-1,TRBV7-9,.,TRBD2,CASSPLGLAGTNEQFF,TGTGCCAGCAGCCCATTAGGACTAGCGGGTACCAATGAGCAGTTCTTC
TRBJ2-3,TRBV9,.,.,CASRPSGTDTQYF,TGTGCCAGCAGACCCTCGGGCACAGATACGCAGTATTTT
TRBJ2-3,TRBV14,.,.,CASSRRDSLDTQYF,TGTGCCAGCAGCCGCCGGGACTCCCTGGATACGCAGTATTTT
TRBJ1-1,TRBV7-9,.,.,CASSLNSYTEAFF,TGTGCCAGCAGCTTAAACAGTTACACTGAAGCTTTCTTT
TRBJ2-7,TRBV5-5,.,TRBD1,CASSTDGQAYEQYF,TGTGCCAGCAGCACCGATGGACAGGCCTACGAGCAGTACTTC
TRBJ2-5,TRBV4-1,.,TRBD2,CASSQAGTKETQYF,TGCGCCAGCAGCCAAGCAGGGACTAAGGAGACCCAGTACTTC
TRBJ2-2,TRBV2,.,.,CASGTSYTGELFF,TGTGCCAGTGGTACTAGCTATACCGGGGAGCTGTTTTTT
TRBJ2-5,TRBV7-6,.,.,CASGGIQETQYF,TGTGCTTCCGGGGGTATTCAAGAGACCCAGTACTTC
TRBJ2-3,TRBV30,.,TRBD2,CAWSLFSGRIYTDTQYF,TGTGCCTGGAGTTTATTTAGCGGGAGGATCTACACAGATACGCAGTATTTT
TRBJ2-4,TRBV6-5,few,TRBD2,CASRALAGDANIQYF,TGTGCCAGCAGAGCCCTAGCGGGAGACGCAAACATTCAGTACTTC
TRBJ1-2,TRBV19,.,.,CASSLNSQTGLSYGYTF,TGTGCCAGTAGTCTCAATTCTCAGACAGGTCTCTCCTATGGCTACACCTTC
TRBJ2-7,TRBV2,.,.,CASSGPVEQYF,TGTGCCAGCAGTGGTCCGGTCGAGCAGTACTTC
TRBJ1-5,TRBV21-1,.,.,CASSKAGTGYQPQHF,TGTGCCAGCAGCAAAGCCGGGACAGGGTATCAGCCCCAGCATTTT
TRBJ2-1,TRBV6-1,.,.,CASSGFDEQFF,TGTGCCAGCAGTGGTTTCGATGAGCAGTTCTTC
TRBJ2-2,TRBV7-3,.,TRBD2,CASSPGLAGAGTGELFF,TGTGCCAGCAGCCCGGGACTAGCGGGAGCTGGCACCGGGGAGCTGTTTTTT
TRBJ1-5,TRBV28,.,.,CASSLSREGNQPQHF,TGTGCCAGCAGTTTAAGCAGGGAGGGCAATCAGCCCCAGCATTTT
TRBJ1-2,TRBV19,.,.,CASSPGQNYGYTF,TGTGCCAGTAGCCCAGGGCAGAACTATGGCTACACCTTC
TRBJ1-1,TRBV25-1,.,.,CASSIPGGTEAFF,TGTGCCAGCAGTATCCCTGGGGGGACTGAAGCTTTCTTT
TRBJ1-2,TRBV6-5,.,.,CASRQGAGNYGYTF,TGTGCCAGCAGACAGGGTGCGGGTAACTATGGCTACACCTTC
TRBJ2-2,TRBV19,.,.,CASKLAGELFF,TGTGCCAGTAAACTAGCCGGGGAGCTGTTTTTT
TRBJ2-2,TRBV10-1,few,TRBD2,CASRASSGTGELFF,TGCGCCAGCAGGGCTTCTAGCGGCACCGGGGAGCTGTTTTTT
TRBJ2-7,TRBV5-8,.,TRBD2,CASSLPGLAGKQYF,TGTGCCAGCAGCTTACCGGGACTAGCGGGAAAGCAGTACTTC
TRBJ2-1,TRBV5-1,few,.,CASSLDSYNEQFF,TGCGCCAGCAGCTTGGACAGCTACAATGAGCAGTTCTTC
TRBJ1-4,TRBV28,.,TRBD1,CASSLGTGGLANEKLFF,TGTGCCAGCAGCCTCGGGACAGGGGGCCTAGCTAATGAAAAACTGTTTTTT
TRBJ1-1,TRBV19,.,.,CASSRTRDLNTEAFF,TGTGCCAGTAGTAGGACCCGGGATTTGAACACTGAAGCTTTCTTT
TRBJ2-7,TRBV18,.,TRBD2,CASSPPAGGNEQYF,TGTGCCAGCTCACCACCTGCGGGAGGAAACGAGCAGTACTTC
TRBJ2-5,TRBV5-8,once,TRBD2,CASSRLTSGQETQYF,TGTGCCAGCAGCCGGCTGACTAGCGGCCAAGAGACCCAGTACTTC
TRBJ2-5,TRBV6-6,.,.,CASSSQGETQYF,TGTGCCAGCAGTTCTCAGGGGGAGACCCAGTACTTC
TRBJ1-1,TRBV2,.,.,CASSRPGTGVKGGPLNTEAFF,TGTGCCAGCAGTAGGCCCGGGACCGGGGTTAAGGGAGGCCCTTTGAACACTGAAGCTTTCTTT
TRBJ1-3,TRBV28,.,.,CASSNSGGPYSGNTIYF,TGTGCCAGCAGTAATTCGGGGGGGCCGTACTCTGGAAACACCATATATTTT
TRBJ2-1,TRBV29-1,.,TRBD1,CSVLGQGYNEQFF,TGCAGCGTTTTGGGACAGGGCTACAATGAGCAGTTCTTC